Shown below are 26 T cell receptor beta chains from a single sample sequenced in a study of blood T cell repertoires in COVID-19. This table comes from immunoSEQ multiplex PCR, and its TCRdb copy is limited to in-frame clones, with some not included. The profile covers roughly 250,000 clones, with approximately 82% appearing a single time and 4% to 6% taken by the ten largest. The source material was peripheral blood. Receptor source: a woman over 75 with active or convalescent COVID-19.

The CDR3 DNA reads as TGTGCCAGCAGTGAGGGACGGCGGGGTGAAAAACTGTTTTTT. This sequence encodes CASSEGRRGEKLFF. This chain uses TRBV2 with TRBJ1-4; tentative D call: TRBD1 (5 bases). Germline V gene data show CDR1 as SNHLY and CDR2 as FYNNEI. The ends were cut back, 3 bases at V and 7 bases at J, with 12 bases in the middle. The CDR3 is 14 amino acids.

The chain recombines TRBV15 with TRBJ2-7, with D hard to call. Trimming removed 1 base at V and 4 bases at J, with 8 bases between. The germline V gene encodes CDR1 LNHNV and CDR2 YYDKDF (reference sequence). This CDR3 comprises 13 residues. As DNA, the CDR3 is TGTGCCACCAGCAGAGCCCCAGAATACGAGCAGTACTTC. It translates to CATSRAPEYEQYF.

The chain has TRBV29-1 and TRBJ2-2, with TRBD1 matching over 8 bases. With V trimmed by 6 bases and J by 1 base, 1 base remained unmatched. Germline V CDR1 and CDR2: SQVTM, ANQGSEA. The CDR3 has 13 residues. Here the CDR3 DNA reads TGCAGCGTGGGGACAGGGAACACCGGGGAGCTGTTTTTT. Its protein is CSVGTGNTGELFF.

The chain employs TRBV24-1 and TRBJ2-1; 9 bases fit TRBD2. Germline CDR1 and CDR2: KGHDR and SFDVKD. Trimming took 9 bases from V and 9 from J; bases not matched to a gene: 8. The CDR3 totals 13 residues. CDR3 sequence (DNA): TGTGCCACCGGGGGACTAGCCGCGGGTGAGCAGTTCTTC. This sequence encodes CATGGLAAGEQFF.

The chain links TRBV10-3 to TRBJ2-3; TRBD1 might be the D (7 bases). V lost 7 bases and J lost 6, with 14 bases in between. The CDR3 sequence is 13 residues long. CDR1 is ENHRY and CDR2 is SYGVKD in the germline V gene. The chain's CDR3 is CAITPGGRDTQYF. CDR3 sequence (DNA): TGTGCCATCACCCCAGGGGGGAGGGATACGCAGTATTTT.

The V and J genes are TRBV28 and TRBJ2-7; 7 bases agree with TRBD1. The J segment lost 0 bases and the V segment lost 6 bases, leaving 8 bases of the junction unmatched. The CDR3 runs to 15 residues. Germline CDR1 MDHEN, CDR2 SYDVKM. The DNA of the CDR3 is TGTGCCAGCAGAGAAGGGACAGATCCCTCCTACGAGCAGTACTTC. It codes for CASREGTDPSYEQYF. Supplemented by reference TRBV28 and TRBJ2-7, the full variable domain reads DVKVTQSSRYLVKRTGEKVFLECVQDMDHENMFWYRQDPGLGLRLIYFSYDVKMKEKGDIPEGYSVSREKKERFSLILESASTNQTSMYLCASREGTDPSYEQYFGPGTRLTVT.

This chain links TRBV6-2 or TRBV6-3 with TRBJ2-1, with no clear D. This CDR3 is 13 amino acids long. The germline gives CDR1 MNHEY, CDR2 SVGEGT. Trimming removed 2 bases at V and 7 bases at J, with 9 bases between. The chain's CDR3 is CASSYLRRNEQFF. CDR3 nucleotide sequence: TGTGCCAGCAGTTACCTACGGCGGAATGAGCAGTTCTTC.

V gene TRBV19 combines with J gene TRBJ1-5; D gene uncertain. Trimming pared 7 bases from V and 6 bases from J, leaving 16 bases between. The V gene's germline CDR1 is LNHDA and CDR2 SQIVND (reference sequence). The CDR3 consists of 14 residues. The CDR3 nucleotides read TGTGCCAGTATGTATATGGAGTATTTTCAGCCCCAGCATTTT. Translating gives CASMYMEYFQPQHF.

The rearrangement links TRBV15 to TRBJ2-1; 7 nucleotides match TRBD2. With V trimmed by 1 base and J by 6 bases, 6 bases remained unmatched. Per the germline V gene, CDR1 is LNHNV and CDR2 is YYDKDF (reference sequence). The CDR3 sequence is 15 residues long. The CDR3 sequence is CATSRVREAINEQFF. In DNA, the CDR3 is TGTGCCACCAGCAGAGTACGGGAGGCGATCAATGAGCAGTTCTTC.

CDR3 sequence reads: CASSKKVRTSGSNDTQYF. Written as DNA, the CDR3 is TGTGCCAGCAGCAAAAAAGTTAGGACTAGCGGGAGCAACGATACGCAGTATTTT. The chain employs TRBV21-1 and TRBJ2-3; the table assigns TRBD2, which was not confirmed against the DNA. TRBV21-1 is noted as a pseudogene. This CDR3 region has 18 residues.

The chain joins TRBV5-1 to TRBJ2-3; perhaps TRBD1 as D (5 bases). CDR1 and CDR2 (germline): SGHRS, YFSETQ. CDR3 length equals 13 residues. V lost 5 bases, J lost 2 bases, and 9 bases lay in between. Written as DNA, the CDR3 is TGCGCCAGCAGTATAGGGGCCACAGATACGCAGTATTTT. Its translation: CASSIGATDTQYF.

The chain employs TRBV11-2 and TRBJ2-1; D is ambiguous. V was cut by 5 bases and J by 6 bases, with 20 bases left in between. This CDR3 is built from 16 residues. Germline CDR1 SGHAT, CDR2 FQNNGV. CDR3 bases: TGTGCCAGCAGCGCCCTTGCCAGGAAAATACTCAATGAGCAGTTCTTC. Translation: CASSALARKILNEQFF.

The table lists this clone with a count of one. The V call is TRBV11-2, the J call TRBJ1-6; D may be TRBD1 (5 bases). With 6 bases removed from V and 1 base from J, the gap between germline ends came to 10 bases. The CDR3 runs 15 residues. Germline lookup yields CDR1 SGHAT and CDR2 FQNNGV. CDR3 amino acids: CASRTDSSYNSPLHF. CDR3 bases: TGTGCCAGCAGGACTGACAGTTCCTATAATTCACCCCTCCACTTT.

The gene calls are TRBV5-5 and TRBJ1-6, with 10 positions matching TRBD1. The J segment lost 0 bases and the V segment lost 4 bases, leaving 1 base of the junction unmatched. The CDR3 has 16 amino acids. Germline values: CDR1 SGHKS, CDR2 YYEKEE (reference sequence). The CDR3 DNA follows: TGTGCCAGCAGCGACAGGGGGCGCTCCTATAATTCACCCCTCCACTTT. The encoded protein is CASSDRGRSYNSPLHF.

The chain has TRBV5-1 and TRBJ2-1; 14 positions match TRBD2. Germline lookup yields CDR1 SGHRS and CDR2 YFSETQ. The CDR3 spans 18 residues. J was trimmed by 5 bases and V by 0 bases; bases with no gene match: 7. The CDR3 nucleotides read TGCGCCAGCAGCTTGGGACTAGCGGGAGGGAACTTTAACAATGAGCAGTTCTTC. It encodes CASSLGLAGGNFNNEQFF.

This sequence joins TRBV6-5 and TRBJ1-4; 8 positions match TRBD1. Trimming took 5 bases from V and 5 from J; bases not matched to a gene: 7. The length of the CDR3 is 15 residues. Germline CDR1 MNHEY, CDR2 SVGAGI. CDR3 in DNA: TGTGCCAGCAGTCCTCATGGACAGGGCAATGAAAAACTGTTTTTT. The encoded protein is CASSPHGQGNEKLFF.

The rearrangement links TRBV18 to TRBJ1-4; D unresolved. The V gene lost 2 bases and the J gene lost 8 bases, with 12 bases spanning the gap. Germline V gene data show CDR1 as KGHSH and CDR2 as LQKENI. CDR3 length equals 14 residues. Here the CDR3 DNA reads TGTGCCAGCTCACCAAGTTATTCCGGGGAAAAACTGTTTTTT. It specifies CASSPSYSGEKLFF.

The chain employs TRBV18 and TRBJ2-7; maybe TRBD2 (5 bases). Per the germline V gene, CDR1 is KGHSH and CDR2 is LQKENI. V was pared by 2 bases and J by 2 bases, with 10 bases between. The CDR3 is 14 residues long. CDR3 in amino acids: CASSPGLAPYEQYF. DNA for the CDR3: TGTGCCAGCTCACCAGGACTGGCCCCCTACGAGCAGTACTTC.

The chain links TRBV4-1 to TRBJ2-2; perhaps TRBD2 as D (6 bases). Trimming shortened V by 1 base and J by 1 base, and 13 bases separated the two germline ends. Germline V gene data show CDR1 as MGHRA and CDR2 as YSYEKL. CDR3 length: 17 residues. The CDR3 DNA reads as TGCGCCAGCAGCCAAGGGCGACTAGATAGGAACACCGGGGAGCTGTTTTTT. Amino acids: CASSQGRLDRNTGELFF.

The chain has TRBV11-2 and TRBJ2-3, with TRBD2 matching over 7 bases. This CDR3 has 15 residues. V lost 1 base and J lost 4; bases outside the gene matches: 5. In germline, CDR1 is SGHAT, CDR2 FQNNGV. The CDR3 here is CASSLVGGESDTQYF. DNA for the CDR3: TGTGCCAGCAGCTTAGTGGGGGGGGAGTCAGATACGCAGTATTTT.

CDR3 residues: CAFLPRPAGTQGTNVLTF. The CDR3 coding sequence is TGTGCTTTCTTACCCCGCCCGGCCGGGACTCAAGGGACCAACGTCCTGACTTTC. The chain has TRBV19 and TRBJ2-6; a possible D gene is TRBD2 (6 bases). Per germline, CDR1 LNHDA and CDR2 SQIVND (reference sequence). The CDR3 loop spans 18 amino acids.

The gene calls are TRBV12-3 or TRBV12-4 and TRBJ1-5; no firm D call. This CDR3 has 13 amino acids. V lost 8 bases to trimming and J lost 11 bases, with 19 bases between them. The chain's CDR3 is CASLDKREGSQHF. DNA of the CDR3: TGTGCCAGCTTGGATAAGAGGGAAGGATCCCAGCATTTT.

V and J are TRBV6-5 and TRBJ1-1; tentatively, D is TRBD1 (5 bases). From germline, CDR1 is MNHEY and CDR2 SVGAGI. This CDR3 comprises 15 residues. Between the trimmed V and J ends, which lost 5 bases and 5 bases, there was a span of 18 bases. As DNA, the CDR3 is TGTGCCAGCAGTACTGAGCGGGGGGTCGGGACTGAAGCTTTCTTT. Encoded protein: CASSTERGVGTEAFF.

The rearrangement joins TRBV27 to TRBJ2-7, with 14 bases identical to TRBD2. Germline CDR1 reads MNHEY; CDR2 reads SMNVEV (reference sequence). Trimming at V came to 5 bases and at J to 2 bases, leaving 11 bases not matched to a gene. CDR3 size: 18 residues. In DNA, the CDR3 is TGTGCCAGCAGTACGGGACTAGCGGGAGTAGGGAGGGCCTACGAGCAGTACTTC. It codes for CASSTGLAGVGRAYEQYF.

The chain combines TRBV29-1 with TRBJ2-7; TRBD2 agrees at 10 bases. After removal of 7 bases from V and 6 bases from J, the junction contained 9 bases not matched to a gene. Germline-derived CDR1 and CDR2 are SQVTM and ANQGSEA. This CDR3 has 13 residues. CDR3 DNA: TGCAGCGGGAAACCTAGCGGGAGTGGCGAGCAGTACTTC. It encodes CSGKPSGSGEQYF.

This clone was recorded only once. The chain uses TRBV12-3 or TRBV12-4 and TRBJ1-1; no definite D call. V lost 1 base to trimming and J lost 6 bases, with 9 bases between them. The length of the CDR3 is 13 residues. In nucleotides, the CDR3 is TGTGCCAGCAGTTTAGATCCCCGCGCTGAAGCTTTCTTT. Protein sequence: CASSLDPRAEAFF.